This is a list of T cell receptor beta chains from one sample in a study of T-cell reconstitution after alpha-beta-depleted transplantation in children. TCRdb passed the PCR reads through MiXCR, listing each CDR3 protein once. The table records about 340,000 distinct CDR3 sequences, under 13% of them present only once. Here the sequenced sample was PBMCs from the stem cell graft donor, taken from the stem cell graft. The receptors were gathered from a human donor who donated a stem cell graft to a child with acute lymphoblastic leukemia. The CDR3 runs from the conserved cysteine through the conserved F or W. The D gene is left open where the match is weak. Where a row states a size, it is once, few, many or the class of an expanded clone; other rows omit it.

V	D	J	size	DNA	CDR3
TRBV20-1	NA	TRBJ2-1	NA	TGCAGTGCTTCATCCCGACTAGGGCAGTTCTTC	CSASSRLGQFF
TRBV12-5	NA	TRBJ2-5	NA	TGTGCTAGTGGTTCCTCCCCCCTCCAAGAGACCCAGTACTTC	CASGSSPLQETQYF
TRBV28	TRBD2	TRBJ2-5	many	TGTGCCAGCAGTTTAACCCCCGGGACGCTAGCGGGAGGTTTTCAGTACCAAGAGACCCAGTACTTC	CASSLTPGTLAGGFQYQETQYF
TRBV28	TRBD1	TRBJ2-5	few	TGTGCCAGCAGTGCAGGGGGCGCGAAGACCCAGTACTTC	CASSAGGAKTQYF
TRBV29-1	NA	TRBJ2-7	few	TGCAGCGTTGTTATGACGGGACGGTCCTACGAGCAGTACTTC	CSVVMTGRSYEQYF
TRBV5-1	TRBD2	TRBJ2-3	NA	TGCGCCAGCAACGCAGGGACTAGCCAAGATACGCAGTATTTT	CASNAGTSQDTQYF
TRBV7-2	TRBD1	TRBJ1-4	NA	TGTGCCAGCAGCTTACCGACAGGGCTTAATGAAAAACTGTTTTTT	CASSLPTGLNEKLFF
TRBV12-3/TRBV12-4	NA	TRBJ2-1	few	TGTGCCAGCAGTTTGAGGGGGACTATAGCTTTACAGCAGTTCTTC	CASSLRGTIALQQFF
TRBV5-1	NA	TRBJ2-7	few	TGCGCCAGCAGCCTGGAAGTCACCTACGAGCAGTACTTC	CASSLEVTYEQYF
TRBV7-2	NA	TRBJ2-3	many	TGTGCCAGCAGCGGATCTTGGGTACGAAACACAGATACGCAGTATTTT	CASSGSWVRNTDTQYF
TRBV20-1	NA	TRBJ1-5	few	TGCAGTGCTAGACGTGGGGGCAATCAGCCCCAGCATTTT	CSARRGGNQPQHF
TRBV5-8	NA	TRBJ1-1	NA	TGTGCCAGCAGCTTGGGAGTTGCGGGAAGCGGGGCTTTCTTT	CASSLGVAGSGAFF
TRBV4-1	NA	TRBJ2-3	few	TGCGCCAGCAGCCAAGGTCCCTCCAGCACAGATACGCAGTATTTT	CASSQGPSSTDTQYF
TRBV24-1	TRBD1	TRBJ2-2	many	TGTGCCACCAGTGACGTACCGGGACAGGAGAACACCGGGGAGCTGTTTTTT	CATSDVPGQENTGELFF
TRBV10-3	NA	TRBJ2-1	few	TGTGCCATCAGTGGAAGCGCCTCACGGCGAAATGAGCAGTTCTTC	CAISGSASRRNEQFF
TRBV5-6	NA	TRBJ2-7	NA	TGTGCCAGCAGCTCCTCGAATTGGGAGCAGTACTTC	CASSSSNWEQYF
TRBV20-1	NA	TRBJ2-7	NA	TGCAGTGCTAGGAGTTCGACCGTTTCGGATCTCTCCGAGCAGTACTTC	CSARSSTVSDLSEQYF
TRBV28	TRBD2	TRBJ2-1	NA	TGTGCCAGCAGTTTACGAGCGGGAGGCGCCTACAATGAGCAGTTCTTC	CASSLRAGGAYNEQFF
TRBV6-2/TRBV6-3	NA	TRBJ1-1	few	TGTGCCACCTGTTACAGCTTATTGAACACTGAAGCTTTCTTT	CATCYSLLNTEAFF
TRBV4-1	TRBD2	TRBJ2-3	NA	TGCGCCAGCAGCCCCCAATATATTACTAGCGAATCCACAGATACGCAGTATTTT	CASSPQYITSESTDTQYF
TRBV12-3/TRBV12-4	TRBD1	TRBJ1-6	NA	TGTGCCAGCAGTACGCGACAGGGCTCCAATTCACCCCTCCACTTT	CASSTRQGSNSPLHF
TRBV7-2	NA	TRBJ1-5	few	TGTGCCAGCAGCTTAGCGACGTATAGCAATCAGCCCCAGCATTTT	CASSLATYSNQPQHF
TRBV20-1	NA	TRBJ2-6	many	TGCAGTGCTAGAGTAGACACATCTGGGGCCAACGTCCTGACTTTC	CSARVDTSGANVLTF
TRBV12-3/TRBV12-4	NA	TRBJ2-1	NA	TGTGCCAGCAGTCCGGGACTTCCCGGCGATGAGCAGTTCTTC	CASSPGLPGDEQFF
TRBV28	NA	TRBJ2-3	many	TGTGCCAGCAGCCTCTCGGGCGGCAGCACAGATACGCAGTATTTT	CASSLSGGSTDTQYF
TRBV7-9	NA	TRBJ2-3	many	TGTGCCAGCAGCTTCTCATCCGGCACAGATACGCAGTATTTT	CASSFSSGTDTQYF
TRBV27	TRBD1	TRBJ2-3	few	TGTGCCAGCAGTCCCGACAGGGGGCGCCCAGATACGCAGTATTTT	CASSPDRGRPDTQYF
TRBV4-1	NA	TRBJ1-3	NA	TGCGCCAGCAGCCAAGATTCGCAGGACGGAAACACCATATATTTT	CASSQDSQDGNTIYF
TRBV6-4	TRBD1	TRBJ2-3	many	TGTGCCAGCAGTGAAGGACAGGGAAGCACAGATACGCAGTATTTT	CASSEGQGSTDTQYF
TRBV29-1	TRBD1	TRBJ2-7	few	TGCAGCGTTGGGGACAGGGACCCCTACGAGCAGTACTTC	CSVGDRDPYEQYF
TRBV24-1	NA	TRBJ1-5	few	TGTGCCACCAGTGATATATCCGGGACCCTCGGGGGGAATCAGCCCCAGCATTTT	CATSDISGTLGGNQPQHF
TRBV20-1	NA	TRBJ1-1	few	TGCAGTGCTAGGTACGGGATGGTGGGCCCGAACACTGAAGCTTTCTTT	CSARYGMVGPNTEAFF
TRBV7-9	NA	TRBJ2-1	NA	TGTGCCAGCAGCTTGCAGGACAATGAGCAGTTCTTC	CASSLQDNEQFF
TRBV4-2	NA	TRBJ1-2	few	TGTGCCAGCAGCCAAGAAATCTACAGCCCGGAAGGCTACACCTTC	CASSQEIYSPEGYTF
TRBV5-5	TRBD2	TRBJ2-1	NA	TGTGCCAGCAGTGGACTAGCGGAAAACACTGAGCAGTTCTTC	CASSGLAENTEQFF
TRBV5-5	NA	TRBJ2-1	NA	TGTGCCAGCAGCTTGCGGCCTGGAAACAATGAGCAGTTCTTC	CASSLRPGNNEQFF
TRBV12-3/TRBV12-4	NA	TRBJ2-1	few	TGTGCCAGCAGTCGCGCCTCCACTAGGGGCAATGAGCAGTTCTTC	CASSRASTRGNEQFF